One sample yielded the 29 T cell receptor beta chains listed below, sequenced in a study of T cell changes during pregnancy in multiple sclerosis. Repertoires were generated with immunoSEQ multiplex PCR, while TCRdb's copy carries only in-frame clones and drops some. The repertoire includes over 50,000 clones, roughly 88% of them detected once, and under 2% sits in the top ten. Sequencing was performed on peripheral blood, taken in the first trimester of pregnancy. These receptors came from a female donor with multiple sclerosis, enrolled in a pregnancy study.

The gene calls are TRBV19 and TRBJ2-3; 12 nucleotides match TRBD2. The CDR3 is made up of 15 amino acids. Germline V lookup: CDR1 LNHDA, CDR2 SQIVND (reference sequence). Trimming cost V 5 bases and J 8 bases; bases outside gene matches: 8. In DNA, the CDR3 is TGTGCCAGTAGTCCCCGGACTAGCGGGATTGGTACGCAGTATTTT. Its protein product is CASSPRTSGIGTQYF.

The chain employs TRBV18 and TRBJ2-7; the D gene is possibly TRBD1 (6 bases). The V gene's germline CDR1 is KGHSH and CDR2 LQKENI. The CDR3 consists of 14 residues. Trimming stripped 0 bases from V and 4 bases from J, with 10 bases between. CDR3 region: CASSPPGTLYEQYF. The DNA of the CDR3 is TGTGCCAGCTCACCACCCGGGACACTGTACGAGCAGTACTTC. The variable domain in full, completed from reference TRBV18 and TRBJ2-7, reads NAGVMQNPRHLVRRRGQEARLRCSPMKGHSHVYWYRQLPEEGLKFMVYLQKENIIDESGMPKERFSAEFPKEGPSILRIQQVVRGDSAAYFCASSPPGTLYEQYFGPGTRLTVT.

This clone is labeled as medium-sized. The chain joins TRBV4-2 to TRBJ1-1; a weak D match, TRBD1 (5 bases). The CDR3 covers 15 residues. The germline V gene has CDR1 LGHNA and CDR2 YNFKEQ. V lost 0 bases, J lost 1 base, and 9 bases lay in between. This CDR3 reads CASSQDETENTEAFF. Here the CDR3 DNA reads TGTGCCAGCAGCCAAGATGAGACAGAGAACACTGAAGCTTTCTTT.

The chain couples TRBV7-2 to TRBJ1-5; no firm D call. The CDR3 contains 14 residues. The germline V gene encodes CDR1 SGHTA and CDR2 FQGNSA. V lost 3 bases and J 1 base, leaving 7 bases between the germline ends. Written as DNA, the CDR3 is TGTGCCAGCAGCTTTCCCCAGAGCAATCAGCCCCAGCATTTT. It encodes CASSFPQSNQPQHF. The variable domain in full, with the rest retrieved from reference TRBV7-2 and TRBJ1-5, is GAGVSQSPSNKVTEKGKDVELRCDPISGHTALYWYRQSLGQGLEFLIYFQGNSAPDKSGLPSDRFSAERTGGSVSTLTIQRTQQEDSAVYLCASSFPQSNQPQHFGDGTRLSIL.

This CDR3 is CASSPTGMTQNYGYTF. Here the CDR3 DNA reads TGTGCCAGCAGCCCGACAGGAATGACGCAAAACTATGGCTACACCTTC. V usage is TRBV7-9 and J usage is TRBJ1-2, with D tentatively TRBD1 (6 bases). CDR1 is SEHNR, CDR2 FQNEAQ, per germline (reference sequence). CDR3 size: 16 residues. The V end was cut by 5 bases, the J end by 2 bases, with 18 bases between.

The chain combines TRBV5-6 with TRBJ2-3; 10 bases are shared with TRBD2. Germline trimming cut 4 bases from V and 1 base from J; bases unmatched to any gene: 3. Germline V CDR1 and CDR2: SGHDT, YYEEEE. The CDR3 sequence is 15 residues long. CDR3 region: CASSTGTSGTDTQYF. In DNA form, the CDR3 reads TGTGCCAGCAGCACCGGGACTAGCGGCACAGATACGCAGTATTTT.

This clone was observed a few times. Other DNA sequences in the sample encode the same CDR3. CDR3 residues: CASSVGGLGNTIYF. The CDR3 DNA follows: TGTGCCAGCAGCGTAGGCGGACTAGGAAACACCATATATTTT. This sequence joins TRBV9 and TRBJ1-3; the D is unclear. V shed 0 bases and J shed 4 bases, with 8 bases lying between them. The germline CDR1 and CDR2 sequences are SGDLS and YYNGEE. The CDR3 runs to 14 residues. The variable domain in full, with the rest retrieved from reference TRBV9 and TRBJ1-3, is DSGVTQTPKHLITATGQRVTLRCSPRSGDLSVYWYQQSLDQGLQFLIQYYNGEERAKGNILERFSAQQFPDLHSELNLSSLELGDSALYFCASSVGGLGNTIYFGEGSWLTVV.

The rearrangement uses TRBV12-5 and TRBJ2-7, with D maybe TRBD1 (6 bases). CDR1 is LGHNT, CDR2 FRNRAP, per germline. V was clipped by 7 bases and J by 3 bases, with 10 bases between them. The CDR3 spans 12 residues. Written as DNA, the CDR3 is TGTGCTAGTGCCCTACAGGGCTACGAGCAGTACTTC. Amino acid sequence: CASALQGYEQYF. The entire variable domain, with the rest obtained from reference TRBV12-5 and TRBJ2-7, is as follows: DARVTQTPRHKVTEMGQEVTMRCQPILGHNTVFWYRQTMMQGLELLAYFRNRAPLDDSGMPKDRFSAEMPDATLATLKIQPSEPRDSAVYFCASALQGYEQYFGPGTRLTVT.

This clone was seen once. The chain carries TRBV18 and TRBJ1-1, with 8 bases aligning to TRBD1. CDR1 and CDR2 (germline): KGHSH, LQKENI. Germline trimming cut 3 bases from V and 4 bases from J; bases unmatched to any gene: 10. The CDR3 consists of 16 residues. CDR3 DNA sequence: TGTGCCAGCTCACCTTTACGTTGGGACAGGAGCACTGAAGCTTTCTTT. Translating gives CASSPLRWDRSTEAFF.

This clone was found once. For the CDR3, the DNA is TGTGCCAGCAGCTTAATTGGCCATGAGACCCAGTACTTC. Translation: CASSLIGHETQYF. V is TRBV7-3 and J is TRBJ2-5, with no clear D. CDR1 is SGHTA, CDR2 FQGTGA, per germline. V was cut by 1 base and J by 5 bases, with 8 bases left in between. This CDR3 region has 13 residues.

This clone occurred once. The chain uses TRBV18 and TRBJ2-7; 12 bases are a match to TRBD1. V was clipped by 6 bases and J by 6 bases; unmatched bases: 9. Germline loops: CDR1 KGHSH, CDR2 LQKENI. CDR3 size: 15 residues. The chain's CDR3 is CASSVGTGGSLEQYF. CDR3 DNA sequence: TGTGCCAGCTCGGTAGGGACAGGGGGCTCCCTCGAGCAGTACTTC.

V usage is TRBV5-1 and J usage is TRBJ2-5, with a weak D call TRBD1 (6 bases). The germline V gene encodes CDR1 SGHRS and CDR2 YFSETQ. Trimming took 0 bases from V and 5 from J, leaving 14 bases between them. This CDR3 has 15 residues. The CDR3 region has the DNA TGCGCCAGCAGCTTGGGAGCCACAGGGCGTGAGACCCAGTACTTC. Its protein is CASSLGATGRETQYF.

Written as DNA, the CDR3 is TGTGCCAGCAGGAAGCCACGAGCGGACACTGAAGCTTTCTTT. Its translation: CASRKPRADTEAFF. V gene TRBV27 combines with J gene TRBJ1-1; no clear D gene. Germline V CDR1 and CDR2: MNHEY, SMNVEV (reference sequence). This CDR3 is built from 14 residues. Deletions cut 6 bases from V and 3 bases from J, with 14 bases between.

CDR3 coding DNA: TGTGCCAGCAGCTTAGATATGGGACAGGGGGCGTCAGAGCAGTACTTC. Translation: CASSLDMGQGASEQYF. The rearrangement links TRBV7-9 to TRBJ2-7, with 12 nucleotides matching TRBD1. Germline values: CDR1 SEHNR, CDR2 FQNEAQ (reference sequence). The CDR3 extends over 16 amino acids. Unmatched junction bases numbered 8, after V lost 1 base and J lost 7 bases.

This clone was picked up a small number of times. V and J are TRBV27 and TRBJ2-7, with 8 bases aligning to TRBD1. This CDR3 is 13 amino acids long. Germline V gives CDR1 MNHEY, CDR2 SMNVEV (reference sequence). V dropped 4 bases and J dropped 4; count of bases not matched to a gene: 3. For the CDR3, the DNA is TGTGCCAGCAGTTACGGGACAGGATACGAGCAGTACTTC. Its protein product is CASSYGTGYEQYF.

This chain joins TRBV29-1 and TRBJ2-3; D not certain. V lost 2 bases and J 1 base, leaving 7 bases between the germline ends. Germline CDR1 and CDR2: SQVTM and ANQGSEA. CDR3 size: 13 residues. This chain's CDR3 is CSVEPSGTDTQYF. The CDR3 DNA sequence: TGCAGCGTTGAACCGAGCGGCACAGATACGCAGTATTTT.

CDR3 loop: CASSLASVNYGYTF. The DNA for the CDR3 is TGTGCCAGCAGTTTGGCTTCAGTGAACTATGGCTACACCTTC. The chain is built from TRBV28 and TRBJ1-2; D call uncertain. The V end was cut by 3 bases, the J end by 2 bases, with 10 bases between. The germline V gene has CDR1 MDHEN and CDR2 SYDVKM. CDR3 size: 14 residues.

CDR3 loop: CASSPNSGTYNEQFF. The CDR3 DNA reads TGTGCCAGCAGCCCGAATAGCGGTACCTACAATGAGCAGTTCTTC. The rearrangement joins TRBV11-2 to TRBJ2-1; D may be TRBD2 (6 bases). Germline-derived CDR1 and CDR2 are SGHAT and FQNNGV. CDR3 length: 15 amino acids. V dropped 5 bases and J dropped 2 bases, with 13 bases sitting between them. Supplemented by reference TRBV11-2 and TRBJ2-1, the full variable domain reads EAGVAQSPRYKIIEKRQSVAFWCNPISGHATLYWYQQILGQGPKLLIQFQNNGVVDDSQLPKDRFSAERLKGVDSTLKIQPAKLEDSAVYLCASSPNSGTYNEQFFGPGTRLTVL.

DNA for the CDR3: TGTGCCAACGACAGGCTTTGGACTGAAGCTTTCTTT. This gives the protein CANDRLWTEAFF. The chain links TRBV27 to TRBJ1-1; a weak D match, TRBD1 (6 bases). V lost 10 bases and J 5 bases, leaving 14 bases between the germline ends. The V gene's germline CDR1 is MNHEY and CDR2 SMNVEV (reference sequence). This CDR3 region has 12 residues.

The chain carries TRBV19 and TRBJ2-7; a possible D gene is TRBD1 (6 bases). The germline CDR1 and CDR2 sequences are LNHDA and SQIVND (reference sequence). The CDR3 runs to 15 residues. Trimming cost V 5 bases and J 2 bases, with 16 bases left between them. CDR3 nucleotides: TGTGCCAGTAGTTCTTACAGGGAAGGGCCCTACGAGCAGTACTTC. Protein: CASSSYREGPYEQYF.

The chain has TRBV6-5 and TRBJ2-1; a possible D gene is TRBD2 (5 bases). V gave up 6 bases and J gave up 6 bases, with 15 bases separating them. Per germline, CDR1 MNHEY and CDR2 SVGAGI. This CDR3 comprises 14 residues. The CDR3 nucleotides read TGTGCCAGCAGCGTCTCGGGGTATGGCAATGAGCAGTTCTTC. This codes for CASSVSGYGNEQFF.

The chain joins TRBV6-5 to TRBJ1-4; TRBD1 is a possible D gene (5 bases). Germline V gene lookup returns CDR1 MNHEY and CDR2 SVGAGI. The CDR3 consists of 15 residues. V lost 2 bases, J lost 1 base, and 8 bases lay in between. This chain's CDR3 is CASSYTTGTNEKLFF. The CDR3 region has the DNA TGTGCCAGCAGTTACACAACAGGAACTAATGAAAAACTGTTTTTT.

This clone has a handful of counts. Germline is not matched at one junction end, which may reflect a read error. The CDR3 DNA sequence: TGTGCCACCCGCCAACGACAGGTTGGAGACACCATATATTTT. This translates into CATRQRQVGDTIYF. The chain carries TRBV10-3 and TRBJ1-3, with a tentative D call TRBD1 (6 bases). CDR1 ENHRY and CDR2 SYGVKD come from the germline V gene. The CDR3 consists of 14 residues.

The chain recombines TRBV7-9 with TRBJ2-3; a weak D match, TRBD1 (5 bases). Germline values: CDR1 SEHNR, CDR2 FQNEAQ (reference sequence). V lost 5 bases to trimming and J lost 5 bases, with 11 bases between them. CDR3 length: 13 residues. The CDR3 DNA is TGTGCCAGCAGCCCCGACAGAGAAGATACGCAGTATTTT. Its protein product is CASSPDREDTQYF.

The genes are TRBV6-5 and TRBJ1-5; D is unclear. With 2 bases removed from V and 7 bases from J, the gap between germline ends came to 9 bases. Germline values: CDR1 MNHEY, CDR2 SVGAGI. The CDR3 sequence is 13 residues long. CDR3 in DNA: TGTGCCAGCAGTTACGATGGCAGGCAGCCCCAGCATTTT. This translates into CASSYDGRQPQHF.

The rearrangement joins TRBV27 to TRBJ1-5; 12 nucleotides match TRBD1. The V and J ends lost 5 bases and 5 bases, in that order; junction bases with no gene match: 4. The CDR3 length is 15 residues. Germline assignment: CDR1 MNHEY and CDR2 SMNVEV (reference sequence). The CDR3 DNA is TGTGCCAGCAGTCAGGGGACAGGGGGCGATCAGCCCCAGCATTTT. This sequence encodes CASSQGTGGDQPQHF.

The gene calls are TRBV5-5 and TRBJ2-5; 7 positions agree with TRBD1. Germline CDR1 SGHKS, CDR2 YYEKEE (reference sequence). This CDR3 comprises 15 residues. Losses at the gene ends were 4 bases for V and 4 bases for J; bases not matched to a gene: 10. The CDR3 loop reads CASSPLTGLRETQYF. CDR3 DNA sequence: TGTGCCAGCAGCCCCTTGACAGGGCTGAGAGAGACCCAGTACTTC.

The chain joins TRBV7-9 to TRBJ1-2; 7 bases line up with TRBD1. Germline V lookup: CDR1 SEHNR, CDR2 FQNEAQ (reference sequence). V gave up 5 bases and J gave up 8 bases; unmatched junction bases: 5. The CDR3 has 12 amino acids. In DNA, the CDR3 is TGTGCCAGCAGCCTAACAGGGGTGGGCTACACCTTC. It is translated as CASSLTGVGYTF.

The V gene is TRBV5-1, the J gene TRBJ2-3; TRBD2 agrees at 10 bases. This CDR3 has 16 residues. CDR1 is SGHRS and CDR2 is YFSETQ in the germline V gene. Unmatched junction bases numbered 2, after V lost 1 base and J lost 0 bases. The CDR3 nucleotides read TGCGCCAGCAGCTTGAGTAGCGGGAGGAGCACAGATACGCAGTATTTT. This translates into CASSLSSGRSTDTQYF.